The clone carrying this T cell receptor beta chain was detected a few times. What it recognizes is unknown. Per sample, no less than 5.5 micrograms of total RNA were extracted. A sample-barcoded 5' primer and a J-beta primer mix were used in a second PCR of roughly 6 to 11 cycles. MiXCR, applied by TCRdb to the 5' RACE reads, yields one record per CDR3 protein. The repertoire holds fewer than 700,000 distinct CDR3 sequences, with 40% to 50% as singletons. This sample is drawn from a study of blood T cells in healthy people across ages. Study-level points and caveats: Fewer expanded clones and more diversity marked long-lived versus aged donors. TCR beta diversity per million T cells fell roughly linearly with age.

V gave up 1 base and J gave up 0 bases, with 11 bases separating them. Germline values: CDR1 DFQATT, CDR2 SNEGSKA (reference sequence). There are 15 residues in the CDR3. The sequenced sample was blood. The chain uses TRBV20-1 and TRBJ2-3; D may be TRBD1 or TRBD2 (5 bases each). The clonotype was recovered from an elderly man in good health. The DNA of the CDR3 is TGCAGTGCTAGAGGCCCGGGACCAAGCACAGATACGCAGTATTTT. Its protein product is CSARGPGPSTDTQYF.